This TCR beta chain was found in a study of CD4+ T cells in melanoma. This clone occurred a few times. Its matching antigen is unknown. The CDR3 sequence is 13 residues long. Trimming took off 1 base at V and 3 bases at J, with 7 bases between the two ends. Germline V gene lookup returns CDR1 LGHNA and CDR2 YSLEER. Measured with immunoSEQ multiplex PCR; TCRdb has only the in-frame clones, and not every one. The sample yields around 100,000 clones, about nine tenths seen once. Points from the study as a whole: Diverse differentiation states were reported for melanoma neoantigen-specific CD4+ T cells.

The chain joins TRBV4-3 to TRBJ2-7, with D hard to call. The TCR originated in a human donor with melanoma. The sample comprised peripheral blood. The CDR3 is CASSQGSGYEQYF. CDR3 DNA: TGCGCCAGCAGCCAAGGTTCGGGCTACGAGCAGTACTTC.